This T cell receptor (beta chain) was profiled in a study of T cell responses to AZD1222 COVID-19 vaccine (dated by TCRdb to the early 2020s). Study-wide context: A total of just over 230 trial participants underwent TCR sequencing, of whom about 200 had received two doses of AZD1222 and about 26 had received two doses of the MenACWY control vaccine. Trial participants were enrolled by age into subgroups of 18-55, 56-69 and 70-plus years, and roughly 160, 29 and 62 TCR-sequenced participants, respectively, were included in these subgroups.

Via the germline V gene, CDR1 is MNHEY and CDR2 SVGAGI. The CDR3 starts with the cysteine, ends with the phenylalanine, and has 13 residues. The DNA shown is the 39-base CDR3, in frame from base 1. Germline trimming amounts to 10 bases on V and 4 bases on J, with 10 as the count of junction bases outside the gene matches. The CDR3 regions of human TCRbeta chains were subjected to immunosequencing. The published analysis was carried out like this. TCRs in the repertoires were matched against a reference library of SARS-CoV-2-specific TCRs that had been generated with the MIRA antigen-specificity platform. Breadth was defined as the fraction of unique TCRs that were SARS-CoV-2-associated. Depth was defined as the fraction of total T cells that were SARS-CoV-2-associated. Using the MIRA data, each spike-specific TCR was mapped to the spike region that the TCR reacts to and placed in a CD4 or CD8 class. Log10-transformed breadth and depth values were compared by one-way ANOVA with Sidak's multiple comparisons tests. Here the immuneACCESS table is served through TCRdb, limited to in-frame sequences with V and J called. Missing clones are a known gap in these copies; in checked studies unresolved V genes cover under half, and the rest lacks a known reason. D and trimming were read from the DNA, whereas the V and J calls and clone size are those reported in that table. This sample comprises 130,000 or so clones, about 91% of them detected only once. The top ten clonotypes cover 1.9% of the sample.

This specimen's time point label, interpreted: about 28 days (+/-7) after the second vaccine dose. AZD1222 recipients given second doses at about 4 weeks or at about 12 weeks were pooled, since spike-specific TCR depth and breadth were not found to differ between the two schedules. Vaccinee samples were obtained from the UK trials COV001 and COV002, which included a single-blind randomized controlled phase 2/3 trial of AZD1222 (ChAdOx1 nCoV-19) in healthy adults. For TCRbeta chain sequencing, PBMC samples were collected from trial participants at day 0 and at day 28 after the second dose. To note about this clone: Its specific antigen is unknown. No much larger clone is present one base from it, and per-base qualities are unavailable.

Results and caveats for the whole study, not just this receptor: In the small 56-69-year group, the increase in depth fell short of significance, most likely because of low power. Because no day 14 peak-response samples were available, repertoires were characterized only after the peak T cell response. Conclusions about previously exposed vaccinees are limited because only a handful of AZD1222 recipients were SARS-CoV-2 seropositive at baseline. Most participants were white British and females outnumbered males, and the authors suggested that clonal diversity may have been underestimated. Spike-specific TCR breadth and depth rose significantly after two AZD1222 doses compared with day 0 and with MenACWY recipients. CD4 TCRs associated with the vaccine covered the entire spike protein, and the dominant responses were in regions 160-218 and 743-854. Nearly half of unique spike-specific TCRs reportedly recognized epitopes outside regions mutated in the B.1.351 and B.1.1.7 variants.

Material: peripheral blood, obtained 28 days after the second AZD1222 dose. Here the chain combines TRBV6-5 and TRBJ2-7, and TRBD1 aligns with 7 junction nucleotides. The sequence was obtained from an adult who received the AZD1222 COVID-19 vaccine. DNA sequence: TGTGCCACCCTGGGGGACAGCACTTACGAGCAGTACTTC. It encodes CATLGDSTYEQYF.